The 17 T cell receptor beta chains below were found in one sample sequenced in a study of molecular identifiers for immune sequencing clone quantification. TCRdb re-called the PCR reads with MiXCR, one entry per CDR3 protein. The sample holds about 630,000 distinct CDR3 sequences, roughly 27% seen once. Sequencing used naive CD8+ T cells from blood, with Jurkat cell RNA spiked in. The subset is: FACS-sorted CD8+CD4-CCR7+CD45RA+ naive T cells. The receptors come from a human donor in good health. Some libraries in this study had Jurkat cell RNA spiked in.

The DNA of the CDR3 is TGCGCCAGCAGCCACACAGGGGGCGGAGAGACCCAGTACTTC. This encodes CASSHTGGGETQYF. The genes are TRBV4-3 and TRBJ2-5, with TRBD1 matching 9 bases. CDR1 and CDR2 from the germline V gene are LGHNA and YSLEER. The ends lost 3 bases at V and 4 bases at J; junction bases unmatched: 3. This CDR3 comprises 14 residues.

The gene calls are TRBV28 and TRBJ2-3, with a weak D call TRBD2 (5 bases). The V gene lost 2 bases and the J gene lost 3 bases, with 12 bases spanning the gap. This CDR3 is built from 15 residues. Per germline, CDR1 MDHEN and CDR2 SYDVKM. The DNA for the CDR3 is TGTGCCAGCAGTTTAGAGGGCTCGCGGACAGATACGCAGTATTTT. It yields the protein CASSLEGSRTDTQYF.

This chain's CDR3 is CASSFSETYEQYF. DNA for the CDR3: TGTGCCAGCAGTTTTTCTGAAACCTACGAGCAGTACTTC. The rearrangement joins TRBV12-3 or TRBV12-4 to TRBJ2-7; D remains ambiguous. V shed 3 bases and J shed 2 bases, with 8 bases lying between them. The CDR3 covers 13 residues.

This clonotype has just a few counts. This chain links TRBV6-5 with TRBJ2-3, with D possibly TRBD2 on 6 matching bases. This CDR3 comprises 16 residues. CDR1 and CDR2 from the germline V gene are MNHEY and SVGAGI. V lost 0 bases, J lost 2 bases, and 12 bases lay in between. DNA for the CDR3: TGTGCCAGCAGTTACTCAGGCGGGACCCTCACAGATACGCAGTATTTT. This codes for CASSYSGGTLTDTQYF.

There are many counts of this clonotype. This rearrangement joins TRBV27 to TRBJ1-6, with a weak D call TRBD1 (6 bases). The length of the CDR3 is 14 residues. Per germline, CDR1 MNHEY and CDR2 SMNVEV (reference sequence). The ends were cut back, 5 bases at V and 6 bases at J, with 11 bases in the middle. In nucleotides, the CDR3 is TGTGCCAGCAGTGGACAGAACATTAATTCACCCCTCCACTTT. Encoded protein: CASSGQNINSPLHF.

With regard to this clonotype: This sequence may be a read error, since a much larger clone differs from it by one base. J is TRBJ2-7 and V is TRBV7-3, with 12 bases identical to TRBD2. V trimming: 3 bases; J trimming: 5 bases; junction bases outside the gene matches: 5. Germline-derived CDR1 and CDR2 are SGHTA and FQGTGA. The CDR3 is 15 residues long. CDR3 sequence (DNA): TGTGCCAGCAGCTTGCTAGCGGGGGGGAGCCACGAGCAGTACTTC. It encodes CASSLLAGGSHEQYF.

In its sample, this clonotype was seen many times. The chain links TRBV29-1 to TRBJ2-2; 8 bases match TRBD2. The CDR3 spans 14 residues. The J segment lost 2 bases and the V segment lost 7 bases, leaving 6 bases of the junction unmatched. Germline V gene lookup returns CDR1 SQVTM and CDR2 ANQGSEA. CDR3 residues: CSAAGGENTGELFF. DNA for the CDR3: TGCAGCGCCGCCGGGGGGGAAAACACCGGGGAGCTGTTTTTT.

The rearrangement links TRBV9 to TRBJ1-4; D may be TRBD1 (5 bases). V lost 3 bases and J lost 7, with 16 bases in between. This CDR3 is built from 15 residues. Germline CDR1 is SGDLS and CDR2 is YYNGEE. CDR3 DNA sequence: TGTGCCAGCAGCGGATCTGAAGGGGTGGGTGAAAAACTGTTTTTT. It codes for CASSGSEGVGEKLFF.

On this clonotype itself: A much larger clone is a single base away; this may be a read error. V is TRBV12-3 or TRBV12-4 and J is TRBJ2-5; D gene unclear. The CDR3 runs 15 residues. Trimming left V 3 bases short and J 4 bases short, with 15 bases between. The chain's CDR3 is CASSFLAVSVETQYF. CDR3 DNA: TGTGCCAGCAGTTTCCTTGCCGTGAGTGTAGAGACCCAGTACTTC.

This clonotype was counted ten times or more. The CDR3 coding sequence is TGTGCCAGCAGAGGGGGACTCCACGAGCAGTACTTC. It codes for CASRGGLHEQYF. The chain carries TRBV27 and TRBJ2-7, with D perhaps TRBD1 or TRBD2 (6 bases each). Trimming took 6 bases from V and 5 from J, leaving 11 bases between them. CDR1 is MNHEY and CDR2 is SMNVEV in the germline V gene (reference sequence). The CDR3 covers 12 residues.

This chain links TRBV28 with TRBJ2-2; 15 bases are shared with TRBD2. V shed 4 bases and J 4 bases; nucleotides not matched to a gene: 10. The CDR3 runs to 19 residues. Germline CDR1 MDHEN, CDR2 SYDVKM. The CDR3 sequence is CASSSLGLAGGLSTGELFF. CDR3 bases: TGTGCCAGCAGTTCGTTGGGACTAGCGGGAGGATTAAGCACCGGGGAGCTGTTTTTT. The variable domain in full, completed from reference TRBV28 and TRBJ2-2, reads DVKVTQSSRYLVKRTGEKVFLECVQDMDHENMFWYRQDPGLGLRLIYFSYDVKMKEKGDIPEGYSVSREKKERFSLILESASTNQTSMYLCASSSLGLAGGLSTGELFFGEGSRLTVL.

A note on this clonotype: A much larger clone lies a single base off, so this may be a read error. The chain links TRBV24-1 to TRBJ2-4; D unresolved. CDR3 length equals 14 residues. Germline V gene sequence: CDR1 KGHDR, CDR2 SFDVKD. This chain's CDR3 is CVTSDFGHFNIQYF. CDR3 nucleotides: TGTGTCACCAGTGATTTCGGGCACTTTAACATTCAGTACTTC.

The chain recombines TRBV7-9 with TRBJ1-3, with a weak D call TRBD1 (6 bases). V gave up 8 bases and J gave up 10 bases, with 12 bases separating them. CDR1 is SEHNR and CDR2 is FQNEAQ in the germline V gene (reference sequence). CDR3 length equals 11 residues. Here the CDR3 DNA reads TGTGCCAGCGACAGGTCGGAGACCATATATTTT. Translated, it gives CASDRSETIYF.

Comment on this clonotype: Without the conserved terminal phenylalanine or tryptophan, this CDR3 likely stems from a read error. The CDR3 here is CASSLKGPAGYEQYL. The CDR3 DNA reads as TGTGCCAGCAGTTTAAAGGGGCCCGCAGGGTACGAGCAGTACCTC. The chain employs TRBV27 and TRBJ2-7; the D gene is possibly TRBD1 (5 bases). This CDR3 is 15 amino acids long. V lost 2 bases and J lost 4, with 15 bases in between. CDR1 is MNHEY, CDR2 SMNVEV, per germline (reference sequence).

This clonotype was seen only a few times. The rearrangement uses TRBV7-2 and TRBJ2-7, with a tentative D call TRBD2 (5 bases). Trimming shortened V by 4 bases and J by 5 bases, and 12 bases separated the two germline ends. In germline, CDR1 is SGHTA, CDR2 FQGNSA. There are 13 residues in the CDR3. CDR3 in amino acids: CASSSSRSHEQYF. The CDR3 nucleotides are TGTGCCAGCAGCTCTAGCCGATCTCACGAGCAGTACTTC.

The chain employs TRBV6-5 and TRBJ1-1, with D perhaps TRBD1 (5 bases). The CDR3 totals 13 residues. Trimming stripped 0 bases from V and 9 bases from J, with 11 bases between. CDR1 and CDR2 (germline): MNHEY, SVGAGI. The CDR3 nucleotides read TGTGCCAGCAGTTACTCGGGGCCACAGCAAGCTTTCTTT. It codes for CASSYSGPQQAFF.

The chain recombines TRBV5-1 with TRBJ1-4; 7 bases agree with TRBD1. The CDR3 runs 13 residues. Per the germline V gene, CDR1 is SGHRS and CDR2 is YFSETQ. Unmatched junction bases numbered 6, after V lost 5 bases and J lost 8 bases. CDR3 residues: CASRPTGREKLFF. Here the CDR3 DNA reads TGCGCCAGCAGACCGACAGGGCGCGAAAAACTGTTTTTT.